This T cell receptor (beta chain) is from a study of CD8 T cells in ankylosing spondylitis. General study results and limits: Within matched ankylosing spondylitis synovial fluid, disease-linked clones were reportedly significantly enriched. Made up of 7 to 9 highly homologous variants, a TCR beta motif appeared characteristic of ankylosing spondylitis blood.

CDR3 size: 14 residues. V lost 6 bases to trimming and J lost 9 bases, with 18 bases between them. Germline CDR1 reads KGHSH; CDR2 reads LQKENI. This clonotype has just a few counts. Its antigen is as yet unknown. Quantitative 5'-RACE with molecular barcodes generated TCR beta libraries. Via MiXCR, TCRdb re-called the 5' RACE reads, giving one row per CDR3 protein. The sample includes around 100,000 distinct CDR3 sequences, around 24% of them seen just once. The V and J genes are TRBV18 and TRBJ2-4, with a possible D match to TRBD1 (6 bases). The receptor was isolated from a male donor with ankylosing spondylitis. The sample comprised synovial fluid, either unsorted or a sorted T cell fraction (not recorded which). CDR3 in DNA: TGTGCCAGCTCGGAAACTAGGGGGTCTGCCATTCAGTACTTC. It codes for CASSETRGSAIQYF.